This TCR beta chain derives from a study of cytomegalovirus exposure and HLA in healthy donors. Note on this clone: Its antigen is currently unknown.

Broader study findings: Presence/absence analyses rested on an assumption that sequencing depth was roughly uniform across donors. Cytomegalovirus-associated TCR beta chains were listed, numbering over 150. TCR beta V- and J-gene trimming, according to a later analysis, was linked to a missense DCLRE1C variant.

The CDR3 covers 13 residues. Per the germline V gene, CDR1 is SGHDT and CDR2 is YYEEEE. J gave up 9 bases and V 5 bases, and 7 bases lay outside the gene matches. 13 Jbeta primers and 60 Vbeta primers were used for the PCR. Sequencing used immunoSEQ multiplex PCR; TCRdb keeps in-frame clones, though not all of them. The sample holds 200,000 or so clones, roughly four fifths seen once. The chain recombines TRBV5-6 with TRBJ2-1; 8 bases map to TRBD1. Input material: PBMCs. The receptor was isolated from a boy aged 2 to 10 in good health and CMV-seronegative. As DNA, the CDR3 is TGTGCCAGCAGGGGACAGGACCAGCGTGAGCAGTTCTTC. Translating it yields CASRGQDQREQFF. The variable domain in full, completed from reference TRBV5-6 and TRBJ2-1, reads DAGVTQSPTHLIKTRGQQVTLRCSPKSGHDTVSWYQQALGQGPQFIFQYYEEEERQRGNFPDRFSGHQFPNYSSELNVNALLLGDSALYLCASRGQDQREQFFGPGTRLTVL.